Presented here are 32 T cell receptor beta chains from one specimen sequenced in a study of pediatric ulcerative colitis. During colonoscopy, one to two rectal pinch biopsies were collected. Some clones are missing from TCRdb's copy, which holds only in-frame ones; the method was immunoSEQ multiplex PCR. Of 30,000 to 45,000 clones in the sample, 55% to 85% were seen once. Sequencing was done on a sample of gut tissue. The source of these receptors is a boy aged 5 to 17 with moderate ulcerative colitis.

This rearrangement joins TRBV10-3 to TRBJ2-2; weak D call: TRBD2 (7 bases). The V end lost 0 bases, the J end lost 7 bases, and 21 bases lay between the germline ends. This CDR3 spans 18 amino acids. From germline, CDR1 is ENHRY and CDR2 SYGVKD. CDR3 in amino acids: CAISESFSGGGRDGELFF. The CDR3, as DNA: TGTGCCATCAGTGAGTCGTTTTCGGGCGGGGGCCGCGACGGGGAGCTGTTTTTT.

This sequence joins TRBV4-1 and TRBJ1-2, with 10 positions matching TRBD1. V lost 1 base, J lost 1 base, and 6 bases stayed unmatched. Germline V gene data show CDR1 as MGHRA and CDR2 as YSYEKL. This CDR3 spans 17 amino acids. CDR3 loop: CASSQGARDRGNYGYTF. The CDR3, as DNA: TGCGCCAGCAGCCAAGGGGCTCGGGACAGGGGTAACTATGGCTACACCTTC.

The V call is TRBV28, the J call TRBJ2-1; D is perhaps TRBD1 or TRBD2 (6 bases each). CDR1 is MDHEN and CDR2 is SYDVKM in the germline V gene. The length of the CDR3 is 14 residues. Trimming cost V 7 bases and J 3 bases, with 13 bases left between them. CDR3: CASMTGLYYNEQFF. The CDR3 DNA is TGTGCCAGCATGACAGGACTATACTACAATGAGCAGTTCTTC.

This chain uses TRBV7-2 with TRBJ2-3; 15 nucleotides line up with TRBD2. Germline trimming cut 4 bases from V and 7 bases from J; bases unmatched to any gene: 12. CDR1 and CDR2 (germline): SGHTA, FQGNSA. The CDR3 runs 18 residues. Here the CDR3 DNA reads TGTGCCAGCAGCTCGGGCCCGGGACTAGCGGGGGGTCAGAATACGCAGTATTTT. The encoded protein is CASSSGPGLAGGQNTQYF.

This clone was recorded a few times. The V call is TRBV28, the J call TRBJ2-7, with D possibly being TRBD1 (6 bases). Trimming removed 2 bases at V and 5 bases at J, with 16 bases between. The germline CDR1 and CDR2 sequences are MDHEN and SYDVKM. The CDR3 runs to 15 residues. This CDR3 is CASSLEWGPHNEQYF. CDR3 nucleotides: TGTGCCAGCAGTTTAGAATGGGGGCCCCATAACGAGCAGTACTTC.

V is TRBV19 and J is TRBJ1-2, with D unclear. V lost 0 bases, J lost 3 bases, and 14 bases lay in between. CDR1 is LNHDA, CDR2 SQIVND, per germline (reference sequence). CDR3 length equals 16 residues. For the CDR3, the DNA is TGTGCCAGTAGTATAGAGCCGGGGATAGGAGACTATGGCTACACCTTC. This codes for CASSIEPGIGDYGYTF.

This clone was seen a handful of times. This sequence joins TRBV28 and TRBJ1-5; 10 positions agree with TRBD1. The germline CDR1 and CDR2 sequences are MDHEN and SYDVKM. The CDR3 totals 15 residues. V shed 6 bases, J shed 5 bases, and the junction held 7 bases outside the gene matches. DNA of the CDR3: TGTGCCAGCAGAGACAGGGGGCGCCTTGATCAGCCCCAGCATTTT. Translation: CASRDRGRLDQPQHF.

V gene TRBV10-2 combines with J gene TRBJ2-1; 9 bases are shared with TRBD2. This CDR3 region has 16 residues. Germline V gene data show CDR1 as WSHSY and CDR2 as SAAADI. V was pared by 6 bases and J by 3 bases, with 9 bases of the junction left unmatched. CDR3 sequence reads: CASRAVTSGFYNEQFF. Here the CDR3 DNA reads TGCGCCAGCAGGGCTGTTACTAGCGGGTTCTACAATGAGCAGTTCTTC.

The V and J genes are TRBV10-3 and TRBJ1-1; tentative D call: TRBD1 (5 bases). Germline CDR1 and CDR2: ENHRY and SYGVKD. This CDR3 region has 13 residues. Trimming left V 2 bases short and J 1 base short, with 5 bases between. The CDR3 sequence is CAISETGNTEAFF. The CDR3 DNA reads as TGTGCCATCAGTGAGACAGGGAACACTGAAGCTTTCTTT.

The chain has TRBV18 and TRBJ2-7; 12 bases match TRBD1. Germline loops: CDR1 KGHSH, CDR2 LQKENI. V lost 3 bases, J lost 7 bases, and 13 bases stayed unmatched. The CDR3 runs 17 residues. As DNA, the CDR3 is TGTGCCAGCTCACCCACATCACCGGGACAGGGGGCTCAAGAGCAGTACTTC. As protein: CASSPTSPGQGAQEQYF.

The CDR3 sequence: CASSWTVGGDEQFF. The DNA for the CDR3 is TGTGCCAGCAGCTGGACAGTTGGGGGCGATGAGCAGTTCTTC. The rearrangement joins TRBV7-6 to TRBJ2-1, with D possibly matching TRBD1 (6 bases). There are 14 residues in the CDR3. V was trimmed by 4 bases and J by 8 bases, leaving 15 bases between them. The germline gives CDR1 SGHVS, CDR2 FNYEAQ.

V usage is TRBV19 and J usage is TRBJ1-5; possibly TRBD1 for D (6 bases). Trimming cost V 4 bases and J 0 bases, with 13 bases left between them. The germline gives CDR1 LNHDA, CDR2 SQIVND (reference sequence). The CDR3 consists of 16 residues. The CDR3 region is CASSTQGTRSNQPQHF. For the CDR3, the DNA is TGTGCCAGTAGTACCCAGGGGACCCGTAGCAATCAGCCCCAGCATTTT.

The V and J genes are TRBV18 and TRBJ2-7; 7 bases match TRBD1. The V gene's germline CDR1 is KGHSH and CDR2 LQKENI. The CDR3 length is 14 residues. The J segment lost 3 bases and the V segment lost 6 bases, leaving 8 bases of the junction unmatched. The CDR3 loop is CASSQQGVHYEQYF. The CDR3 DNA reads TGTGCCAGCTCGCAGCAGGGGGTCCACTACGAGCAGTACTTC.

The chain joins TRBV7-6 to TRBJ2-2; TRBD1 is a possible D gene (5 bases). The germline CDR1 and CDR2 sequences are SGHVS and FNYEAQ. Trimming removed 5 bases from V and 4 bases from J, with 8 bases in between. The CDR3 consists of 13 residues. This CDR3 is CASSPTVTGELFF. The CDR3 nucleotides are TGTGCCAGCAGCCCGACAGTCACCGGGGAGCTGTTTTTT.

This chain joins TRBV28 and TRBJ1-5, with no clear D. CDR3 length equals 13 residues. The germline gives CDR1 MDHEN, CDR2 SYDVKM. V dropped 7 bases and J dropped 4 bases, with 11 bases sitting between them. The CDR3 sequence: CASIRQENQPQHF. In DNA, the CDR3 is TGTGCCAGCATTAGGCAGGAAAATCAGCCCCAGCATTTT.

This chain joins TRBV6-4 and TRBJ2-1, with 8 nucleotides matching TRBD1. Trimming at V came to 4 bases and at J to 8 bases, leaving 10 bases not matched to a gene. The CDR3 has 15 amino acids. CDR1 MRHNA and CDR2 SNTAGT come from the germline V gene. CDR3 in amino acids: CASSAGTGGRYEQFF. The CDR3 nucleotides are TGTGCCAGCAGTGCCGGGACAGGTGGTAGGTATGAGCAGTTCTTC.

A few counts support this clone. The rearrangement joins TRBV27 to TRBJ1-6, with D possibly being TRBD1 (6 bases). Germline assignment: CDR1 MNHEY and CDR2 SMNVEV (reference sequence). The V gene lost 4 bases and the J gene lost 8 bases, with 12 bases spanning the gap. The CDR3 runs to 14 residues. The CDR3 nucleotides are TGTGCCAGCAGTTCACAGGGCCCGTATTCACCCCTCCACTTT. Its translation: CASSSQGPYSPLHF.

The rearrangement uses TRBV25-1 and TRBJ2-2; D gene ambiguous. The germline V gene has CDR1 MGHDK and CDR2 SYGVNS. V was shortened by 8 bases and J by 5 bases, with 6 bases between the two germline ends. CDR3 size: 11 residues. CDR3 sequence: CASPRTGELFF. In DNA, the CDR3 is TGTGCCAGCCCAAGGACCGGGGAGCTGTTTTTT.

The chain couples TRBV13 to TRBJ2-4; TRBD2 matches 11 bases. Germline V gene lookup returns CDR1 PRHDT and CDR2 FYEKMQ (reference sequence). The CDR3 is 14 amino acids. Trimming cost V 5 bases and J 7 bases; bases outside gene matches: 4. The CDR3 protein is CASSITSGSNIQYF. CDR3 DNA: TGTGCCAGCAGCATAACTAGCGGGAGTAACATTCAGTACTTC.

The rearrangement uses TRBV6-5 and TRBJ1-3; D is undetermined. V lost 3 bases, J lost 4 bases, and 10 bases lay in between. The germline V gene encodes CDR1 MNHEY and CDR2 SVGAGI. The CDR3 has 14 residues. In DNA, the CDR3 is TGTGCCAGCAGTTATTCCCGCTCCGGAAACACCATATATTTT. Amino acids: CASSYSRSGNTIYF.

J is TRBJ2-2 and V is TRBV4-1; TRBD2 aligns across 9 bases. The CDR3 runs to 16 residues. V shed 3 bases, J shed 3 bases, and the junction held 5 bases outside the gene matches. The germline CDR1 and CDR2 sequences are MGHRA and YSYEKL. The CDR3 reads CASSQLAGDDTGELFF. The CDR3 DNA reads TGCGCCAGCAGCCAGTTAGCGGGGGATGACACCGGGGAGCTGTTTTTT.

This chain links TRBV18 with TRBJ2-3; 9 bases map to TRBD2. Trimming took 3 bases from V and 2 from J; bases not matched to a gene: 9. Germline CDR1 and CDR2: KGHSH and LQKENI. There are 17 residues in the CDR3. The CDR3 protein is CASSPVPTSGYTDTQYF. CDR3 bases: TGTGCCAGCTCACCCGTTCCGACTAGCGGATACACAGATACGCAGTATTTT.

J is TRBJ1-1 and V is TRBV7-9; D is unclear. V was cut by 5 bases and J by 1 base, with 8 bases left in between. The CDR3 is 13 amino acids. Germline lookup yields CDR1 SEHNR and CDR2 FQNEAQ (reference sequence). CDR3 loop: CASSRNQNTEAFF. In nucleotides, the CDR3 is TGTGCCAGCAGCCGCAATCAGAACACTGAAGCTTTCTTT.

The chain is built from TRBV6-1 and TRBJ1-1, with 7 bases fitting TRBD1. The ends lost 10 bases at V and 6 bases at J; junction bases unmatched: 8. Germline V lookup: CDR1 MNHNS, CDR2 SASEGT. The CDR3 runs 12 residues. The CDR3 reads CAIARGEAEAFF. DNA of the CDR3: TGTGCCATCGCCAGGGGGGAGGCTGAAGCTTTCTTT.

The rearrangement joins TRBV2 to TRBJ2-5; 7 bases are a match to TRBD1. Germline CDR1 is SNHLY and CDR2 is FYNNEI. This CDR3 is built from 16 residues. V dropped 4 bases and J dropped 2; count of bases not matched to a gene: 10. The CDR3 DNA follows: TGTGCCAGCAGTGCACCGGGGACAGCCACTCAAGAGACCCAGTACTTC. This gives the protein CASSAPGTATQETQYF.

V usage is TRBV2 and J usage is TRBJ2-1; perhaps TRBD1 as D (6 bases). V lost 11 bases, J lost 2 bases, and 19 bases lay in between. Germline V lookup: CDR1 SNHLY, CDR2 FYNNEI. This CDR3 is 15 amino acids long. CDR3 sequence reads: CAQAKVTGAYNEQFF. In DNA form, the CDR3 reads TGTGCCCAGGCAAAAGTGACAGGAGCCTACAATGAGCAGTTCTTC.

The chain links TRBV4-1 to TRBJ1-3, with no clear D. The CDR3 has 15 amino acids. From germline, CDR1 is MGHRA and CDR2 YSYEKL. The V end was cut by 4 bases, the J end by 0 bases, with 10 bases between. The DNA of the CDR3 is TGCGCCAGCAGCCTCCGGACCCTCTCTGGAAACACCATATATTTT. It yields the protein CASSLRTLSGNTIYF.

The sample holds a few counts of this clone. This sequence joins TRBV7-7 and TRBJ2-5; D is perhaps TRBD2 (6 bases). This CDR3 is 12 amino acids long. V was pared by 5 bases and J by 4 bases, with 8 bases between. Germline assignment: CDR1 SSHAT and CDR2 FNYEAQ (reference sequence). CDR3 in DNA: TGTGCCAGCAGCCCAGCGGGAGAGACCCAGTACTTC. It is translated as CASSPAGETQYF.

The V and J genes are TRBV5-8 and TRBJ1-2; 7 nucleotides align to TRBD1. This CDR3 contains 15 residues. Germline V gene sequence: CDR1 SGHTS, CDR2 YDEGEE. The J segment lost 2 bases and the V segment lost 2 bases, leaving 6 bases of the junction unmatched. CDR3 in DNA: TGTGCCAGCAGCTTTCCGGACAGGAGAAACTATGGCTACACCTTC. Encoded protein: CASSFPDRRNYGYTF.

This rearrangement joins TRBV4-3 to TRBJ1-4; 8 nucleotides agree with TRBD1. V lost 4 bases and J lost 7; bases outside the gene matches: 8. In germline, CDR1 is LGHNA, CDR2 YSLEER. CDR3 length: 15 residues. CDR3 amino acids: CASSRVTGAVEKLFF. The CDR3 DNA reads TGCGCCAGCAGCCGCGTGACAGGGGCTGTTGAAAAACTGTTTTTT.

V is TRBV5-6 and J is TRBJ1-1; D is undetermined. The CDR3 covers 13 residues. The V end lost 5 bases, the J end lost 10 bases, and 18 bases lay between the germline ends. CDR1 SGHDT and CDR2 YYEEEE come from the germline V gene. The DNA of the CDR3 is TGTGCCAGCAGTAAGACGGTCCTGCTCGGAGCTTTCTTT. This sequence encodes CASSKTVLLGAFF.

The rearrangement links TRBV18 to TRBJ2-5; D is possibly TRBD2 (5 bases). The germline V gene has CDR1 KGHSH and CDR2 LQKENI. Trimming removed 6 bases at V and 5 bases at J, with 10 bases between. The CDR3 contains 12 residues. The CDR3: CASSDLKETQYF. For the CDR3, the DNA is TGTGCCAGCTCGGACTTAAAGGAGACCCAGTACTTC. The full variable domain, in which reference TRBV18 and TRBJ2-5 provide the parts outside the CDR3, is NAGVMQNPRHLVRRRGQEARLRCSPMKGHSHVYWYRQLPEEGLKFMVYLQKENIIDESGMPKERFSAEFPKEGPSILRIQQVVRGDSAAYFCASSDLKETQYFGPGTRLLVL.